Sequencing of this T cell receptor (beta chain) was carried out in a study of siplizumab effects on memory and regulatory T cells. Measured with immunoSEQ multiplex PCR; TCRdb has only the in-frame clones, and not every one. The table lists tens of thousands of clones, 90% to 98% of them singletons. For this clone: Its matching antigen is unknown.

The CDR3 is 16 amino acids. Trimming took 4 bases from V and 0 from J; bases not matched to a gene: 10. CDR1 is SGHNT, CDR2 YYREEE, per germline (reference sequence). Study-level findings and limits: Mappable alloreactive CD4+ clones were on average around 69% Treg-derived with siplizumab, less than 30% in controls.

J is TRBJ2-7 and V is TRBV5-4; TRBD1 aligns across 7 bases. The source of this sequence is a human donor in good health. The specimen was naive CD8+ T cells sorted from blood. The CDR3 bases are TGTGCCAGCAGCCCCTCGGGGACAGTCCTCTCCTACGAGCAGTACTTC. Residues: CASSPSGTVLSYEQYF.